The next 20 T cell receptor beta chains were all read from a single sample in a study of blood T cell repertoires in COVID-19. Measured with immunoSEQ multiplex PCR; TCRdb has only the in-frame clones, and not every one. Here the sample spans about 250,000 clones, 65% to 90% being singletons. Sequenced input: peripheral blood. Receptors originate from a man between 50 and 59 years old with active or convalescent COVID-19.

This clone was detected only once. The chain is built from TRBV7-3 and TRBJ2-3; the match to TRBD2 covers 9 bases. The CDR3 is 17 residues long. Germline values: CDR1 SGHTA, CDR2 FQGTGA. With V trimmed by 2 bases and J by 1 base, 7 bases remained unmatched. The CDR3 sequence is CASSLQGGRAGTDTQYF. The CDR3 DNA sequence: TGTGCCAGCAGCTTACAGGGCGGGAGGGCCGGCACAGATACGCAGTATTTT. The variable domain in full, completed from reference TRBV7-3 and TRBJ2-3, reads GAGVSQTPSNKVTEKGKYVELRCDPISGHTALYWYRQSLGQGPEFLIYFQGTGAADDSGLPNDRFFAVRPEGSVSTLKIQRTERGDSAVYLCASSLQGGRAGTDTQYFGPGTRLTVL.

Here the CDR3 reads CASKGGGEQYF. The CDR3 coding sequence is TGTGCCAGCAAAGGGGGGGGCGAGCAGTACTTC. The J gene is TRBJ2-7, the V gene TRBV2, with D tentatively TRBD2 (7 bases). V lost 7 bases, J lost 6 bases, and 10 bases lay in between. CDR1 SNHLY and CDR2 FYNNEI come from the germline V gene. This CDR3 spans 11 amino acids.

The CDR3 DNA sequence: TGTGCCAGCAGCCTCGCGGTTCGGGGGGTGACTGAAGCTTTCTTT. Its protein product is CASSLAVRGVTEAFF. The chain links TRBV11-2 to TRBJ1-1, with a tentative D call TRBD1 (5 bases). Trimming cost V 5 bases and J 5 bases, with 18 bases left between them. Germline assignment: CDR1 SGHAT and CDR2 FQNNGV. This CDR3 spans 15 amino acids.

The rearrangement joins TRBV12-3 or TRBV12-4 to TRBJ2-3; possibly TRBD2 for D (5 bases). The CDR3 has 13 amino acids. V lost 7 bases and J 0 bases, leaving 8 bases between the germline ends. CDR3 residues: CASKGGSTDTQYF. The CDR3 nucleotides are TGTGCCAGCAAGGGCGGGAGCACAGATACGCAGTATTTT.

The rearrangement joins TRBV4-2 to TRBJ2-1, with a tentative D call TRBD2 (6 bases). V lost 0 bases and J lost 7, with 19 bases in between. From germline, CDR1 is LGHNA and CDR2 YNFKEQ. The CDR3 consists of 17 residues. The CDR3 bases are TGTGCCAGCAGCCAAGATCCGGCTAGCGAGATAAGAAATGAGCAGTTCTTC. This encodes CASSQDPASEIRNEQFF.

The gene calls are TRBV4-3 and TRBJ2-1, with 7 bases that match TRBD2. CDR3 size: 15 residues. Unmatched junction bases numbered 3, after V lost 0 bases and J lost 4 bases. Germline-derived CDR1 and CDR2 are LGHNA and YSLEER. CDR3 sequence: CASSQEAGWYNEQFF. The CDR3 DNA follows: TGCGCCAGCAGCCAAGAAGCGGGGTGGTACAATGAGCAGTTCTTC.

The chain has TRBV4-1 and TRBJ2-7; no clear D. V was pared by 1 base and J by 2 bases, with 6 bases between. The CDR3 loop spans 13 amino acids. Germline V lookup: CDR1 MGHRA, CDR2 YSYEKL. The CDR3 loop reads CASSQVSAYEQYF. For the CDR3, the DNA is TGCGCCAGCAGCCAAGTGAGCGCCTACGAGCAGTACTTC.

This clone occurred a few times. This CDR3 is also generated by other DNA sequences in the sample. The gene calls are TRBV7-2 and TRBJ1-5; D perhaps matches TRBD1 (6 bases). The CDR3 has 17 amino acids. CDR1 SGHTA and CDR2 FQGNSA come from the germline V gene. V shed 0 bases and J shed 0 bases, with 12 bases lying between them. The CDR3 sequence: CASSLASQGYSNQPQHF. CDR3 DNA: TGTGCCAGCAGCTTAGCGTCCCAGGGGTATAGCAATCAGCCCCAGCATTTT.

There are a few counts of this clone. CDR3: CASSLTQINQPQHF. The CDR3 DNA reads TGTGCCAGCAGTTTAACACAGATCAATCAGCCCCAGCATTTT. The chain is built from TRBV28 and TRBJ1-5; D remains unclear. CDR1 MDHEN and CDR2 SYDVKM come from the germline V gene. CDR3 size: 14 residues. Trimming removed 2 bases at V and 3 bases at J, with 8 bases between.

V gene TRBV13 combines with J gene TRBJ2-3, with TRBD2 matching over 10 bases. Germline trimming cut 4 bases from V and 5 bases from J; bases unmatched to any gene: 3. The CDR3 runs to 14 residues. CDR1 is PRHDT and CDR2 is FYEKMQ in the germline V gene (reference sequence). In nucleotides, the CDR3 is TGTGCCAGCAGCTCTCGGACTAGCGGAGATACGCAGTATTTT. Amino acids: CASSSRTSGDTQYF.

V and J are TRBV9 and TRBJ1-3, with TRBD1 identical over 7 bases. Germline values: CDR1 SGDLS, CDR2 YYNGEE. This CDR3 has 14 amino acids. The trim removed 3 bases at V and 2 bases at J, leaving 2 bases unmatched. The CDR3 reads CASSATGTGNTIYF. In nucleotides, the CDR3 is TGTGCCAGCAGCGCGACAGGGACTGGAAACACCATATATTTT. Full variable domain (rest looked up from reference TRBV9 and TRBJ1-3): DSGVTQTPKHLITATGQRVTLRCSPRSGDLSVYWYQQSLDQGLQFLIQYYNGEERAKGNILERFSAQQFPDLHSELNLSSLELGDSALYFCASSATGTGNTIYFGEGSWLTVV.

Only one count was recorded for this clone. The genes are TRBV28 and TRBJ2-1; 8 positions match TRBD2. The CDR3 extends over 15 amino acids. From germline, CDR1 is MDHEN and CDR2 SYDVKM. Unmatched junction bases numbered 13, after V lost 6 bases and J lost 9 bases. The CDR3 nucleotides are TGTGCCAGCAGCTCCGGGACTAGGGCCGCGGGTGAGCAGTTCTTC. Translated: CASSSGTRAAGEQFF.

The chain uses TRBV6-5 and TRBJ1-4, with 9 bases matching TRBD1. Trimming cost V 2 bases and J 8 bases; bases outside gene matches: 6. Germline V gene lookup returns CDR1 MNHEY and CDR2 SVGAGI. The CDR3 runs to 15 residues. CDR3 DNA: TGTGCCAGCAGTTACCTGGGACAGGGACCCGAAAAACTGTTTTTT. This encodes CASSYLGQGPEKLFF.

V is TRBV18 and J is TRBJ2-5; 11 positions agree with TRBD2. This CDR3 region has 17 residues. In germline, CDR1 is KGHSH, CDR2 LQKENI. Trimming at V came to 1 base and at J to 5 bases, leaving 9 bases not matched to a gene. The CDR3 nucleotides are TGTGCCAGCTCACCACTGGCAACTAGCGGGAGTATGGAGACCCAGTACTTC. Translated, it gives CASSPLATSGSMETQYF.

The CDR3 nucleotides are TGTGCCAGCAGCAGCTTCTTGGGCATCTCTGGGGCCAACGTCCTGACTTTC. It encodes CASSSFLGISGANVLTF. This chain connects TRBV13 to TRBJ2-6; D gene unclear. Trimming removed 5 bases at V and 0 bases at J, with 14 bases between. Germline CDR1 PRHDT, CDR2 FYEKMQ (reference sequence). This CDR3 comprises 17 residues. The variable domain in full, with the rest retrieved from reference TRBV13 and TRBJ2-6, is AAGVIQSPRHLIKEKRETATLKCYPIPRHDTVYWYQQGPGQDPQFLISFYEKMQSDKGSIPDRFSAQQFSDYHSELNMSSLELGDSALYFCASSSFLGISGANVLTFGAGSRLTVL.

The genes are TRBV19 and TRBJ1-1; D is unclear. Trimming removed 3 bases from V and 3 bases from J, with 8 bases in between. Germline loops: CDR1 LNHDA, CDR2 SQIVND (reference sequence). The CDR3 is 13 amino acids. This chain's CDR3 is CASSMSGDTEAFF. The CDR3 DNA sequence: TGTGCCAGTAGTATGTCCGGGGACACTGAAGCTTTCTTT.

The chain employs TRBV5-1 and TRBJ2-1; D unclear. Trimming shortened V by 0 bases and J by 8 bases, and 18 bases separated the two germline ends. CDR1 and CDR2 (germline): SGHRS, YFSETQ. The CDR3 has 16 residues. The CDR3: CASSLAHTAQVDEQFF. The CDR3 bases are TGCGCCAGCAGCTTGGCCCATACAGCCCAAGTCGATGAGCAGTTCTTC.

The V and J genes are TRBV28 and TRBJ2-3; 8 bases match TRBD2. The CDR3 is made up of 15 amino acids. Germline trimming cut 6 bases from V and 3 bases from J; bases unmatched to any gene: 8. Germline V gene sequence: CDR1 MDHEN, CDR2 SYDVKM. CDR3 residues: CASRVRTSRTDTQYF. The CDR3 DNA follows: TGTGCCAGCAGAGTACGGACTAGCCGTACAGATACGCAGTATTTT.

V usage is TRBV30 and J usage is TRBJ1-1; no clear D gene. This CDR3 region has 12 residues. Germline CDR1 and CDR2: GTSNPN and SVGIG (reference sequence). The germline V and J ends were trimmed by 4 bases and 3 bases, with 9 bases remaining between them. CDR3 loop: CAWTLGDTEAFF. The DNA of the CDR3 is TGTGCCTGGACGCTTGGAGACACTGAAGCTTTCTTT.

The CDR3 spells CASSSGLAGDHNEQFF. CDR3 bases: TGCGCCAGCAGCTCCGGACTAGCGGGAGACCACAATGAGCAGTTCTTC. The genes are TRBV5-1 and TRBJ2-1, with 13 bases matching TRBD2. Trimming took 3 bases from V and 5 from J; bases not matched to a gene: 5. This CDR3 spans 16 amino acids. The germline gives CDR1 SGHRS, CDR2 YFSETQ.